This T cell receptor (beta chain) comes out of a study of blood T cell repertoires in COVID-19. Across the study: Spain, Italy and the United States supplied samples that represented acute and convalescent COVID-19. The cDNA or gDNA used as material had been derived from T cells, B-cell-depleted T cells, or PBMCs.

In the study's own analysis: Amplified reference gene primers provided the basis for estimating nucleated cell counts. Sequencing was performed with immunoSEQ multiplex PCR; in TCRdb, only in-frame clones are kept and a portion is missing. V, J and clone size are those of that table, while D and trimming were read from the DNA. The sample has 76,000 or so clones; 86% are singletons. CDR1 and CDR2 from the germline V gene are LNHDA and SQIVND (reference sequence). V shed 5 bases, J shed 2 bases, and the junction held 14 bases outside the gene matches. The CDR3 consists of 18 residues. The sequence was collected from a man older than 75 in a cohort sampled during active COVID-19. Material for sequencing was peripheral blood. The chain carries TRBV19 and TRBJ2-3, with TRBD1 matching 9 bases. CDR3 amino acids: CASSHYPPGQGLTDTQYF. The CDR3 coding sequence is TGTGCCAGTAGTCACTACCCGCCGGGACAGGGCCTCACAGATACGCAGTATTTT.